The T cell receptor (beta chain) described here comes from a study of blood T cell repertoires in COVID-19. Measured with immunoSEQ multiplex PCR; TCRdb has only the in-frame clones, and not every one. The sample records over 300,000 clones, 70% to 90% being singletons. This clone is a singleton in its sample. The germline V and J ends were trimmed by 2 bases and 3 bases, with 5 bases remaining between them. CDR3 length: 13 residues. In germline, CDR1 is MNHNS, CDR2 SASEGT. The specimen sequenced was PBMCs or T cells enriched from blood (not recorded which). The V gene is TRBV6-1, the J gene TRBJ1-3; D possibly corresponds to TRBD1 (5 bases). The TCR sequence derives from a woman aged 25 to 45 with acute COVID-19. The CDR3 spells CASSERGGNTIYF. The CDR3, as DNA: TGTGCCAGCAGTGAAAGGGGTGGAAACACCATATATTTT.